This entry concerns a single T cell receptor beta chain. At the DNA level, this CDR3 is encoded by other sequences in the same sample as well. The sample originates from a study of OX40 agonist ivuxolimab in advanced cancers. The sampling schedule covered blood at baseline, cycle 4 day 1, and cycle 7 day 1. V shed 3 bases and J shed 2 bases, with 7 bases lying between them. The CDR3 is 13 residues long. Germline CDR1 is KGHSH and CDR2 is LQKENI. Measured with immunoSEQ multiplex PCR; TCRdb has only the in-frame clones, and not every one. The profile shows around 60,000 clones, 86% of them singletons. The gene calls are TRBV18 and TRBJ1-1; D is unclear. The input for sequencing was CD4+ or CD8+ T cells sorted from blood, taken in a trial of the OX40 agonist ivuxolimab. This clonotype originated in an adult with an advanced solid tumor such as melanoma, head and neck, liver or kidney cancer. The CDR3: CASSPGLNTEAFF. CDR3 bases: TGTGCCAGCTCACCGGGGTTAAACACTGAAGCTTTCTTT.